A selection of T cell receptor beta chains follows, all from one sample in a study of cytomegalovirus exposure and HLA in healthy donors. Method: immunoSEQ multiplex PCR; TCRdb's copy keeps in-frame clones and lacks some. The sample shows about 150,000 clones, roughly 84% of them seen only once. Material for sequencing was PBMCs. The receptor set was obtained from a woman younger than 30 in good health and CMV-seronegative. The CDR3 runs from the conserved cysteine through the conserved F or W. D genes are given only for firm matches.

CDR3 protein: CASSQDGADGYGYTF; V gene: TRBV4-1; D gene: -
CDR3 protein: CASSWEPGQGEKLFF; V gene: TRBV5-8; D gene: TRBD1
CDR3 protein: CASSYKETQYF; V gene: TRBV18; D gene: -
CDR3 protein: CSVNRGMDTQYF; V gene: TRBV29-1; D gene: TRBD1
CDR3 protein: CASSRVGGLSYEQYF; V gene: TRBV4-1; D gene: -
CDR3 protein: CASHDRRSYNSPLHF; V gene: TRBV10-1; D gene: -
CDR3 protein: CASSVGQGPMNTEAFF; V gene: TRBV9; D gene: TRBD1
CDR3 protein: CASSSLGNGGYNEQFF; V gene: TRBV11-2; D gene: TRBD2
CDR3 protein: CASSFRGHMNTGELFF; V gene: TRBV7-3; D gene: -
CDR3 protein: CASSRGQGTDTQYF; V gene: TRBV5-6; D gene: TRBD1
CDR3 protein: CASSQSTGNEDTQYF; V gene: TRBV4-1; D gene: -
CDR3 protein: CASSLPGGTQYF; V gene: TRBV5-1; D gene: TRBD2
CDR3 protein: CASSSNRGGYGYTF; V gene: TRBV7-2; D gene: TRBD1
CDR3 protein: CASSEAWTGGDEQYF; V gene: TRBV6-1; D gene: -
CDR3 protein: CASSDSGQPQHF; V gene: TRBV2; D gene: -
CDR3 protein: CASSEFRDRETQYF; V gene: TRBV25-1; D gene: -
CDR3 protein: CASSRDRASEQYF; V gene: TRBV2; D gene: TRBD1
CDR3 protein: CASSRTRNSHEQYF; V gene: TRBV28; D gene: -
CDR3 protein: CASSYGGQGIGAFF; V gene: TRBV6-6; D gene: TRBD1
CDR3 protein: CASSLGGRGAGEAFF; V gene: TRBV5-1; D gene: -
CDR3 protein: CASSWTLSSYEQYF; V gene: TRBV19; D gene: -
CDR3 protein: CASSTTSGYEQYF; V gene: TRBV19; D gene: TRBD2
CDR3 protein: CASGELGLDIDTQYF; V gene: TRBV27; D gene: TRBD2
CDR3 protein: CASSSWGQVDEKLFF; V gene: TRBV4-3; D gene: TRBD1
CDR3 protein: CASSLTGFGQPQHF; V gene: TRBV19; D gene: -
CDR3 protein: CASSWAGTSGSSYNEQFF; V gene: TRBV5-1; D gene: TRBD2
CDR3 protein: CASSPAGTGELFF; V gene: TRBV11-3; D gene: -
CDR3 protein: CASSFLRPSGSSYEQYF; V gene: TRBV28; D gene: TRBD2
CDR3 protein: CASSRLAGDPSTDTQYF; V gene: TRBV5-1; D gene: TRBD2
CDR3 protein: CASNSGGGGHEQFF; V gene: TRBV5-8; D gene: TRBD2
CDR3 protein: CASSRTGAPTEAFF; V gene: TRBV5-8; D gene: TRBD1
CDR3 protein: CATGSGVRYEQYF; V gene: TRBV15; D gene: -
CDR3 protein: CASSHNGTGGWNTEAFF; V gene: TRBV28; D gene: TRBD1
CDR3 protein: CASSLPTTDTSVGYTF; V gene: TRBV7-9; D gene: -
CDR3 protein: CASSQDRAGGDYGYTF; V gene: TRBV4-3; D gene: -
CDR3 protein: CASSLVLAGAYEQYF; V gene: TRBV5-1; D gene: TRBD2
CDR3 protein: CASSSRTGASFRPQHF; V gene: TRBV6-6; D gene: TRBD1
CDR3 protein: CASRGGPNQPQHF; V gene: TRBV2; D gene: -
CDR3 protein: CASSSPRDRDYGYTF; V gene: TRBV19; D gene: TRBD1
CDR3 protein: CAWTQGSVDTQYF; V gene: TRBV30; D gene: -
CDR3 protein: CASTTGTGHTGELFF; V gene: TRBV19; D gene: TRBD1
CDR3 protein: CASSVGLRSSYEQYF; V gene: TRBV5-5; D gene: -
CDR3 protein: CASSERGSKETQYF; V gene: TRBV6-1; D gene: -
CDR3 protein: CASSQELSGWLQYF; V gene: TRBV4-2; D gene: -
CDR3 protein: CASSLGAGSPNYGYTF; V gene: TRBV28; D gene: -
CDR3 protein: CASSLVGEGYEQYF; V gene: TRBV7-9; D gene: -
CDR3 protein: CSVRGRQENPYEQYF; V gene: TRBV29-1; D gene: -
CDR3 protein: CASSSLAGGQYEQYF; V gene: TRBV28; D gene: TRBD2
CDR3 protein: CAIRPLTTNTEAFF; V gene: TRBV10-3; D gene: -